This record looks at one T cell receptor (beta chain) sequence and its context. Its antigen remains unidentified. Different DNA sequences within this sample yield the same CDR3. The treatment is: 15 to 20 received Ad26.COV2.S at low or high dose, single or two shots; about 5 received placebo; per-sample allocation not given. All samples were drawn on day 63, counting from the first vaccine or placebo injection. Sequencing was performed with immunoSEQ multiplex PCR; in TCRdb, only in-frame clones are kept and a portion is missing. This sample has over 400,000 clones, with less than 95% found just once. This CDR3 is built from 12 residues. The ends were cut back, 3 bases at V and 3 bases at J, with 6 bases in the middle. Germline values: CDR1 ENHRY, CDR2 SYGVKD. The entry originates in a study of Ad26.COV2.S vaccination and SARS-CoV-2 variants. At the level of the study: Into the muscle, Ad26.COV2.S was dosed once or twice, 56 days apart. Study-wide results and caveats: Overall T cell responses may have been underestimated by the analyses of TCR breadth and depth. Substantial response breadth was reportedly seen for spike-specific CD8+ and CD4+ T cells after vaccination.

The gene calls are TRBV10-3 and TRBJ2-7; possibly TRBD1 for D (6 bases). Sequenced here: peripheral blood, sampled in a trial of Ad26.COV2.S vaccine versus placebo. This TCR came from a person between 18 and 65 years old who received the Ad26.COV2.S COVID-19 vaccine or a placebo. CDR3: CAISDRGYEQYF. CDR3 in DNA: TGTGCCATCAGTGACAGGGGCTACGAGCAGTACTTC.